This T cell receptor beta chain was retrieved from a study of tumor and adjacent non-tumor tissue in lung cancer. TCRbeta libraries were built with three rounds of nested PCR, modified from ARM-PCR. TCRdb ran MiXCR on the multiplex PCR reads and lists one entry per CDR3 protein. The table has approximately 86,000 distinct CDR3 sequences, about two thirds seen once. General observations from the study: Normal lung showed higher cumulative top 100 clone frequency than tumor. Tumor TCR diversity, when higher, was linked to shorter survival.

This sample's RNA came from whole unsorted tissue. Of note for this clonotype: The antigen is unknown.

The origin of this receptor is a woman between 40 and 50 years old with non-small cell lung cancer. What was sequenced was lung tumor tissue.

CDR3 DNA sequence: TGCAGCGTTGAAGATGGGGGAGACACAGGGGCAGGAAACACCATATATTTT. Its translation is CSVEDGGDTGAGNTIYF. This chain joins TRBV29-1 and TRBJ1-3; 7 bases align to TRBD1. The V and J ends lost 0 bases and 4 bases, in that order; junction bases with no gene match: 12. The CDR3 has 17 amino acids. Germline CDR1 SQVTM, CDR2 ANQGSEA.